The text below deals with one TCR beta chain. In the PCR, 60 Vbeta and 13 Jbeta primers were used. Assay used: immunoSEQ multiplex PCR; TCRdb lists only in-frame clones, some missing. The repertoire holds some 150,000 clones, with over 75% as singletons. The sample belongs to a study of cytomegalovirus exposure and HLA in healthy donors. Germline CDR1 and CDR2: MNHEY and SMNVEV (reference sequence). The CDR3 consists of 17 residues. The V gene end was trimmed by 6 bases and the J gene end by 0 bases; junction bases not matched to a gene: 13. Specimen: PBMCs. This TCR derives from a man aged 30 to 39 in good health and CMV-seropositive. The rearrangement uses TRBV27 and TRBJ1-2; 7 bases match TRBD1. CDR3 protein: CASSPRAGGIANYGYTF. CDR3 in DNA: TGTGCCAGCAGCCCCCGGGCAGGGGGTATAGCTAACTATGGCTACACCTTC.